Sequencing of this TCR beta chain was carried out in a study of T cell responses to AZD1222 COVID-19 vaccine. The V gene end was trimmed by 5 bases and the J gene end by 2 bases; junction bases not matched to a gene: 5. The CDR3 sequence is 14 residues long. CDR1 is SGHTA and CDR2 is FQGNSA in the germline V gene. Data came from immunoSEQ multiplex PCR; TCRdb stores just in-frame clones and leaves some out. The sample contains about 110,000 clones, roughly 90% of which appear only once. This sequence joins TRBV7-2 and TRBJ2-5, with TRBD2 matching over 7 bases. This sequence originates from an adult in good health. This material consisted of peripheral blood, taken on day 0 of MenACWY control vaccination. The CDR3 is CASSPNGGQETQYF. The CDR3 DNA reads TGTGCCAGCAGCCCTAACGGGGGGCAAGAGACCCAGTACTTC. The full variable domain, in which reference TRBV7-2 and TRBJ2-5 provide the parts outside the CDR3, is GAGVSQSPSNKVTEKGKDVELRCDPISGHTALYWYRQSLGQGLEFLIYFQGNSAPDKSGLPSDRFSAERTGGSVSTLTIQRTQQEDSAVYLCASSPNGGQETQYFGPGTRLLVL.